Presented here are 9 T cell receptor beta chains from one specimen sequenced in a study of T cells in Graves' hyperthyroidism and ophthalmopathy. RNA transcripts served as the template for amplifying TCR beta CDR3 regions. Researchers ran a first-round RT-PCR on the TCR CDR3 using the HTBI primer set. One entry per CDR3 protein, called by TCRdb with MiXCR from the multiplex PCR reads. The table shows about 380,000 distinct CDR3 sequences, with approximately 13% occurring only once. What was sequenced was blood. All receptors come from a woman aged 55-75 years with Graves' hyperthyroidism.

This clonotype was counted at least ten times. This rearrangement joins TRBV30 to TRBJ1-1, with D unresolved. CDR1 is GTSNPN and CDR2 is SVGIG in the germline V gene (reference sequence). V was trimmed by 4 bases and J by 1 base, leaving 4 bases between them. The CDR3 consists of 11 residues. CDR3 nucleotide sequence: TGTGCCTGGAATCGGAACACTGAAGCTTTCTTT. Translation gives CAWNRNTEAFF. Based on the CDR3 plus reference TRBV30 and TRBJ1-1, the full variable domain is SQTIHQWPATLVQPVGSPLSLECTVEGTSNPNLYWYRQAAGRGLQLLFYSVGIGQISSEVPQNLSASRPQDRQFILSSKKLLLSDSGFYLCAWNRNTEAFFGQGTRLTVV.

This clonotype was picked up many times. The CDR3 protein is CASSPPVGGTVEQFF. The CDR3 coding sequence is TGTGCCAGCAGCCCCCCTGTCGGCGGGACGGTTGAGCAGTTCTTC. The chain combines TRBV11-3 with TRBJ2-1; weak D call: TRBD2 (6 bases). The CDR3 sequence is 15 residues long. V lost 5 bases, J lost 9 bases, and 20 bases lay in between. Germline lookup yields CDR1 SGHNT and CDR2 YENEEA.

In its sample, this clonotype was seen many times. The chain couples TRBV20-1 to TRBJ2-7; D uncertain. Trimming shortened V by 5 bases and J by 0 bases, and 8 bases separated the two germline ends. Per germline, CDR1 DFQATT and CDR2 SNEGSKA (reference sequence). This CDR3 has 12 amino acids. The CDR3 nucleotides are TGCAGTGCTGTGACACCCTCCTACGAGCAGTACTTC. Protein sequence: CSAVTPSYEQYF.

V gene TRBV29-1 combines with J gene TRBJ1-4; 9 nucleotides align to TRBD1. Germline-derived CDR1 and CDR2 are SQVTM and ANQGSEA. V was clipped by 5 bases and J by 0 bases; unmatched bases: 10. CDR3 length: 17 amino acids. CDR3 region: CSVPNTGGGSTNEKLFF. CDR3 DNA sequence: TGCAGCGTTCCTAATACAGGGGGCGGGTCAACTAATGAAAAACTGTTTTTT.

This clonotype was observed a handful of times. The chain uses TRBV29-1 and TRBJ2-7; no clear D gene. Germline V gene data show CDR1 as SQVTM and CDR2 as ANQGSEA. V shed 0 bases and J shed 7 bases, with 16 bases lying between them. This CDR3 spans 14 amino acids. For the CDR3, the DNA is TGCAGCGTTGAAGAAACGGGCATGTTGGCGGAGCAGTACTTC. Translation gives CSVEETGMLAEQYF.

This clonotype was found many times. V is TRBV2 and J is TRBJ2-1; D unresolved. Germline V gives CDR1 SNHLY, CDR2 FYNNEI. This CDR3 spans 13 amino acids. With 2 bases removed from V and 4 bases from J, the gap between germline ends came to 6 bases. The chain's CDR3 is CASSESLYNEQFF. DNA for the CDR3: TGTGCCAGCAGTGAATCCTTATACAATGAGCAGTTCTTC.

This clonotype was found many times. The chain joins TRBV24-1 to TRBJ2-1; TRBD1 is a possible D gene (5 bases). CDR3 length: 16 residues. V dropped 0 bases and J dropped 1 base, with 9 bases sitting between them. Germline V gene sequence: CDR1 KGHDR, CDR2 SFDVKD. Written as DNA, the CDR3 is TGTGCCACCAGTGATTTGGGGCCAGGGTCCTACAATGAGCAGTTCTTC. Translation: CATSDLGPGSYNEQFF.

This clonotype was seen at least ten times. The chain joins TRBV20-1 to TRBJ2-5; TRBD2 aligns across 15 bases. The CDR3 runs 16 residues. CDR1 is DFQATT and CDR2 is SNEGSKA in the germline V gene (reference sequence). V lost 6 bases to trimming and J lost 4 bases; unmatched junction nucleotides: 9. The CDR3 DNA sequence: TGCAGTGCCCCAAGTGGACTAGCGGGAGGGGGAGAGACCCAGTACTTC. Residues: CSAPSGLAGGGETQYF.

In its sample, this clonotype was seen many times. The chain combines TRBV7-9 with TRBJ2-3; either TRBD1 or TRBD2 may fit D (5 bases each). V was shortened by 2 bases and J by 1 base, with 10 bases between the two germline ends. Germline CDR1 reads SEHNR; CDR2 reads FQNEAQ (reference sequence). The length of the CDR3 is 15 residues. The CDR3 protein is CASSLREGGTDTQYF. CDR3 sequence (DNA): TGTGCCAGCAGCTTACGGGAAGGGGGCACAGATACGCAGTATTTT.